This TCR beta chain was recorded in a study of T cells in women clearing cervical HPV infection. Study-level background: Case blood was drawn when the lesion was first found; control blood after infection became undetectable.

Concerning this clone itself: The read is 3 residues too short to cover the CDR3 end, so that end is filled in from the germline J gene.

This CDR3 spans 15 amino acids. V gave up 0 bases and J gave up 4 bases, with 11 bases separating them. The germline CDR1 and CDR2 sequences are SGDLS and YYNGEE. This table comes from immunoSEQ multiplex PCR, and its TCRdb copy is limited to in-frame clones, with some not included. The listing records more than 15,000 clones. V gene TRBV9 combines with J gene TRBJ1-5; D remains ambiguous. The sequence came from a woman aged 18-69 years with a cervical HPV16 infection that either progressed to CIN3+ or cleared (not recorded which). Sequenced material: blood buffy coat. CDR3 DNA, as far as it was read: TGTGCCAGCAGCGTAGGGCCGTCGGGGAATCAGCCC. Translation gives CASSVGPSGNQP. The whole CDR3 is CASSVGPSGNQPQHF. Complete variable domain (other parts from reference TRBV9 and TRBJ1-5): DSGVTQTPKHLITATGQRVTLRCSPRSGDLSVYWYQQSLDQGLQFLIQYYNGEERAKGNILERFSAQQFPDLHSELNLSSLELGDSALYFCASSVGPSGNQPQHFGDGTRLSIL.